This section outlines one T cell receptor beta chain sequence together with its context. Its cognate antigen is unknown. This sample is drawn from a study of identical twins. Broader study findings: Conclusions rested on cross-sectional statistics rather than following the same donors. Excess sharing between twins was weaker in beta out-of-frame sequences.

Germline CDR1 SEHNR, CDR2 FQNEAQ (reference sequence). V shed 5 bases, J shed 10 bases, and the junction held 14 bases outside the gene matches. This CDR3 contains 15 residues. TCRdb processed the 5' RACE reads anew with MiXCR; each CDR3 protein has one entry. The sample lists around 1.7 million distinct CDR3 sequences, roughly 35% occurring once. V and J are TRBV7-9 and TRBJ2-1, with TRBD2 matching 7 bases. The clonotype comes from a newborn girl in good health. Sequenced material: cord blood. The CDR3 region is CASSVTGLSPYEQFF. In nucleotides, the CDR3 is TGTGCCAGCAGCGTAACGGGACTATCACCCTACGAGCAGTTCTTC.